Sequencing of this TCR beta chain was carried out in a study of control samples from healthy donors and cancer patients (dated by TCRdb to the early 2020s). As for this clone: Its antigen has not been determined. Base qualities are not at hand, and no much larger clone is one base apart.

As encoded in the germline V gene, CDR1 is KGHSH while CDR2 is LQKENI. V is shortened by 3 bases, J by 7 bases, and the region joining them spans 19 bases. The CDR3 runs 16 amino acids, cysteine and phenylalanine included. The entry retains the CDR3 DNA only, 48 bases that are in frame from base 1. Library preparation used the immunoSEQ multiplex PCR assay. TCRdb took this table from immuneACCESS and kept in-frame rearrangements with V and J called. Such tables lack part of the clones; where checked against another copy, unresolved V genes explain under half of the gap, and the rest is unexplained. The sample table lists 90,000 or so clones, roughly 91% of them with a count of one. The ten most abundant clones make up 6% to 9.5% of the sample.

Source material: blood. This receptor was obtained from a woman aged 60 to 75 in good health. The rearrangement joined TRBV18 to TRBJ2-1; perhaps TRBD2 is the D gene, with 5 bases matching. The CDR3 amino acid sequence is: CASSPLGPSRGNEQFF. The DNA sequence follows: TGTGCCAGCTCACCCTTAGGACCATCCCGGGGAAATGAGCAGTTCTTC.